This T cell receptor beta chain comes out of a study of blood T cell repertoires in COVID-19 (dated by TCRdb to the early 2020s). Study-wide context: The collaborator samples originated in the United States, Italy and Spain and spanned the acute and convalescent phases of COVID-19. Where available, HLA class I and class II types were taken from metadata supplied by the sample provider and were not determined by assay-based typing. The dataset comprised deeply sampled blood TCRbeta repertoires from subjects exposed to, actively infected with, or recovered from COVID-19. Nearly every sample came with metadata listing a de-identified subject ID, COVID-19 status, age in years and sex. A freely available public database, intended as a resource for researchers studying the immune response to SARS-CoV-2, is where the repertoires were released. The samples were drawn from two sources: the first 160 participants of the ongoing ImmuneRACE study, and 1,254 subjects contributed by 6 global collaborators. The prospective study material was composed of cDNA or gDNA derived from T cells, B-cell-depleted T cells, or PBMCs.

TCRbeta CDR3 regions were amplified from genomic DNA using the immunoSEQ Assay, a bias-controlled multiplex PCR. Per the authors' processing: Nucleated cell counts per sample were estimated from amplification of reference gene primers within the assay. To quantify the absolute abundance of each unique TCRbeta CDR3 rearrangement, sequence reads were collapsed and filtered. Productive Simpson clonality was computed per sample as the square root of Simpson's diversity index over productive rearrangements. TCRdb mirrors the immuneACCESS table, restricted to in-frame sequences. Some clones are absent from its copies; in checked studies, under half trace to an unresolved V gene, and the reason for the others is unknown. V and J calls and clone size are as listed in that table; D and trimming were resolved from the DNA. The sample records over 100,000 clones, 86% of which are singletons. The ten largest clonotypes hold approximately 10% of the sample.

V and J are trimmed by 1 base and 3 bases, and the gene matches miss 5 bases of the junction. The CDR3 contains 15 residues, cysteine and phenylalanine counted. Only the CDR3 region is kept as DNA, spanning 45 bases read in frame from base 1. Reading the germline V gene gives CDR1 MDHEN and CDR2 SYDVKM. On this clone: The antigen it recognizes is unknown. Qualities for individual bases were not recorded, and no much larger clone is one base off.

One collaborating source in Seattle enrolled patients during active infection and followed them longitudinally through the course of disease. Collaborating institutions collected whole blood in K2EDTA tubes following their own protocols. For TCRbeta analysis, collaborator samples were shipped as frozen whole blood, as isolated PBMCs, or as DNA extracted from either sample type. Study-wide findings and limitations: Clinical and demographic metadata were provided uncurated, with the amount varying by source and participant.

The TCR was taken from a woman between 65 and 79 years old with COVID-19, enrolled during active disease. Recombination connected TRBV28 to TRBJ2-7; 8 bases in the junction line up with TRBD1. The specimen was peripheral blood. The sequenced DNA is TGTGCCAGCAGTTTATTTACAGGGGGGAACTACGAGCAGTACTTC. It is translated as CASSLFTGGNYEQYF.